This T cell receptor beta chain was sequenced for a study of early T cells in non-severe SARS-CoV-2 infection. Study information: With bulk RNA from unsorted whole blood as input, sequencing yielded unpaired chains.

To note about this clonotype: Its antigen is still unknown.

This CDR3 has 13 residues. Trimming removed 3 bases from V and 13 bases from J, with 18 bases in between. The germline V gene has CDR1 SGHNT and CDR2 YENEEA. Points from the study as a whole: Matching with VDJdb favored anti-spike CD8 responses (missing private and CD4 specificities).

The library protocol tagged individual cDNA molecules with unique molecular identifiers. MiXCR was run by TCRdb on the 5' RACE reads, yielding one entry per CDR3 protein. The repertoire includes tens of thousands of distinct CDR3 sequences, 9% to 15% of them detected once, and approximately 16% sits in the top ten. The specimen was whole blood. This receptor was identified in an adult who was a healthcare worker with PCR-confirmed SARS-CoV-2 infection or an uninfected control (not recorded which). This sequence joins TRBV11-3 and TRBJ1-1, with D perhaps matching TRBD1 (6 bases). The CDR3 loop reads CASSFTGTLKLFF. In nucleotides, the CDR3 is TGTGCCAGCAGCTTCACAGGGACACTGAAGCTTTTCTTT.